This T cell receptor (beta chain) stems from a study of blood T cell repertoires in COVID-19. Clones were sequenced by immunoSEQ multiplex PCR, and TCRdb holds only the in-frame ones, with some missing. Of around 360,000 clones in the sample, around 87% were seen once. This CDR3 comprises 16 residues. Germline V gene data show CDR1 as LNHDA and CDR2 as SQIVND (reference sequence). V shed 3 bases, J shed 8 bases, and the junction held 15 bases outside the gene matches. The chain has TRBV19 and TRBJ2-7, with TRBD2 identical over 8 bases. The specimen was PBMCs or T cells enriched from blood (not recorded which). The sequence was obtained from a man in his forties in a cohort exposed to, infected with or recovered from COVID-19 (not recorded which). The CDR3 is CASSITSGALSTKQYF. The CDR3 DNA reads TGTGCCAGTAGTATCACTAGCGGAGCCCTTTCTACGAAGCAGTACTTC. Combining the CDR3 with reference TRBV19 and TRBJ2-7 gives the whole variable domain DGGITQSPKYLFRKEGQNVTLSCEQNLNHDAMYWYRQDPGQGLRLIYYSQIVNDFQKGDIAEGYSVSREKKESFPLTVTSAQKNPTAFYLCASSITSGALSTKQYFGPGTRLTVT.